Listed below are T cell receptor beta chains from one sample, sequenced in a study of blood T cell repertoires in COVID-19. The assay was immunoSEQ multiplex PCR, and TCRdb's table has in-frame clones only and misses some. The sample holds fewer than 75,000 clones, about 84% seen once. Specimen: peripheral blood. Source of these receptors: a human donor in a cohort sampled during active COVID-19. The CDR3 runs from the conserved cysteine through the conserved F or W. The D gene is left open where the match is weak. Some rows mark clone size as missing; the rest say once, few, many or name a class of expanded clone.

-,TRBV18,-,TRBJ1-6,TGTGCCAGCTCACCATTGGTTTCTACTAATTCACCCCTCCACTTT,CASSPLVSTNSPLHF
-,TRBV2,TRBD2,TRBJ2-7,TGTGCCAGCAGTAAAGGGACTAGCGGGGGAGCATACGAGCAGTACTTC,CASSKGTSGGAYEQYF
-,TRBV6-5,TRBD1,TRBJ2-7,TGTGCCAAAAATACAGGGGAAATAGACTACGAGCAGTACTTC,CAKNTGEIDYEQYF
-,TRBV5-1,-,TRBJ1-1,TGCGCCAGCAGCACCGTCGGGGGGAGAGTGAACACTGAAGCTTTCTTT,CASSTVGGRVNTEAFF
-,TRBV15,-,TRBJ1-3,TGTGCCACAAGTAAATATCGGATTGACAGCCCGGGAAACACCATATATTTT,CATSKYRIDSPGNTIYF
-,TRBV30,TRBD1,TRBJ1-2,TGTGCCTGGACTCAGACAGGGATTTATGGCTACACCTTC,CAWTQTGIYGYTF
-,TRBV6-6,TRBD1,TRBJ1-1,TGTGCCAGCAGTTTCCTCGCCTTAACAGGGGGCGCAGCTTTCTTT,CASSFLALTGGAAFF
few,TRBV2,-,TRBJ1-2,TGTGCCGGAACGACTGAACAGGGAGGGTATGGCTACACCTTC,CAGTTEQGGYGYTF
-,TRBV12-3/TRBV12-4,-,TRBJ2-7,TGTGCCAGCAGTTTTTCAGGGGTCGACGAGCAGTACTTC,CASSFSGVDEQYF
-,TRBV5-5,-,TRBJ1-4,TGTGCCAGCAGCTTGACGGCAGGGTTTAATGAAAAACTGTTTTTT,CASSLTAGFNEKLFF
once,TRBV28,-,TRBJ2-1,TGTGCCAGCAGTTCGGGGATCAATGAGCAGTTCTTC,CASSSGINEQFF
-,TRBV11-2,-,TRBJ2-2,TGTGCCAGCAGCTTGGCCCAGGGCGGTGGCGGGGAGCTGTTTTTT,CASSLAQGGGGELFF
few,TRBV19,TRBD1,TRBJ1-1,TGTGCCAGTAGTCACAGGGGTGATTCGGTTGAAGCTTTCTTT,CASSHRGDSVEAFF
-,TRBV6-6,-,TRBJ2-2,TGTGCCAGCCATCCGGGTGCCGGGGAGCTGTTTTTT,CASHPGAGELFF
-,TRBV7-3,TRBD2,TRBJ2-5,TGTGCCAGCGGGACTAGCGTTGGGGAGACCCAGTACTTC,CASGTSVGETQYF
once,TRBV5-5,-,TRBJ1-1,TGTGCCAGCAGCTTGGTGGGGCAGACGAACACTGAAGCTTTCTTT,CASSLVGQTNTEAFF
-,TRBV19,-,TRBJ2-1,TGTGCCAGTAGCACTCACGGGGGAAATGAGCAGTTCTTC,CASSTHGGNEQFF
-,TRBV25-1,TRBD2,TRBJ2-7,TGTGCCAGCAGTGACCCTACTAGCGGGTCCTACGAGCAGTACTTC,CASSDPTSGSYEQYF
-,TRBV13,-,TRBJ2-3,TGTGCCAGCAGCTTAAAACAGCTCACAGATACGCAGTATTTT,CASSLKQLTDTQYF
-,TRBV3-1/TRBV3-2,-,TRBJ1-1,TGTGCCAGCAGCCGACCCAACCAGGGGAGCACTGAAGCTTTCTTT,CASSRPNQGSTEAFF
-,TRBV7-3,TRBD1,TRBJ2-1,TGTGCCAGCAGCCTTCAACAGGGGGCGGTAAATGAGCAGTTCTTC,CASSLQQGAVNEQFF
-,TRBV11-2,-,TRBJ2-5,TGTGCCAGCGGGACTGGGATAGGGGAGACCCAGTACTTC,CASGTGIGETQYF
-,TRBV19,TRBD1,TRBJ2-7,TGTGCCAGTAGTTCTCGACAGGGTATTGGCTACGAGCAGTACTTC,CASSSRQGIGYEQYF
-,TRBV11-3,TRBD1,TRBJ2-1,TGTGCCAGCAGCCGCCCGGGACAGGGGATGCATGAGCAGTTCTTC,CASSRPGQGMHEQFF
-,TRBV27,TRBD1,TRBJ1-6,TGTGCCAGCAGTCAGATCGACAGGGTCTTCGTATATAATAATTCACCCCTCCACTTT,CASSQIDRVFVYNNSPLHF
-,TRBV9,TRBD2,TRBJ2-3,TGTGCCAGCAGCGCCCGGGGGGACTACACAGATACGCAGTATTTT,CASSARGDYTDTQYF
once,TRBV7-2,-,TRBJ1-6,TGTGCCAGCAGTCGTCCCGGGGAAGTACATTCACCCCTCCACTTT,CASSRPGEVHSPLHF
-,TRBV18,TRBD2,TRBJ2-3,TGTGCCAGCTCACGGCTAGCGGGGGGCGGTCAAGATACGCAGTATTTT,CASSRLAGGGQDTQYF
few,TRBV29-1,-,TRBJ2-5,TGCAGCGTCGCCGGGACTCTGAGGGAGACCCAGTACTTC,CSVAGTLRETQYF
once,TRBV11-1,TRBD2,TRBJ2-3,TGTGCCAGCAGCCCCGCAACACTAGCGGGGGCTACGCAGTATTTT,CASSPATLAGATQYF
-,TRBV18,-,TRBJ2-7,TGTGCCAGCTCGAGTAGCGTGAACAGTTACGAGCAGTACTTC,CASSSSVNSYEQYF
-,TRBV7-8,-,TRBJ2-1,TGTGCCAGCAGCTTAGGAGGCGGGACAGCATCCTACAATGAGCAGTTCTTC,CASSLGGGTASYNEQFF